This TCR beta chain was observed in a study of T cells expressing NK-cell markers. For each CDR3 protein, TCRdb gives one entry from its re-call of the 5' RACE reads, without DNA. Its clone listing holds 400,000 or so distinct CDR3 sequences. This CDR3 contains 14 residues. Germline V gives CDR1 MNHEY, CDR2 SVGAGI. V and J are TRBV6-5 and TRBJ2-3; TCRdb calls TRBD2, which cannot be checked without DNA. This clonotype originated in a woman between 45 and 60 years old in good health. The sample was blood T cells: a sorted CD56 or NKG2C T cell subset, CD4+ or CD8+ T cells, or bulk PBMC T cells (not recorded which). The CDR3 loop reads CASSLQRNTDTQYF.